This TCR beta chain is drawn from a study of beta chain features in type 1 diabetes. Study information: Regarding age, gender and cell yields, patients proved similar to healthy donors. Study-wide findings and caveats: Shorter TCRB CDR3s, moderately but significantly so, were found in Type 1 diabetes patients in all four CD4+ subsets. The study found that naive, central memory and Treg TCRB repertoires appeared more similar in patients than in healthy donors.

Every sorted population was more than 95% pure. As for this clone: Its antigen remains unidentified.

Expressed TCRB transcripts were sequenced, since all the RNA that had been isolated was reverse transcribed. Only in-frame clones appear in the TCRdb table, and some are missing; sequencing was by immunoSEQ multiplex PCR. The top ten clones hold around 2.5% of a sample with 120,000 or so clones, 17% of them seen once. The specimen was central memory CD4+ T cells from blood. The TCR comes from a man younger than 30 with type 1 diabetes.

CDR3 protein: CATWVRDLGSETYNSPLHF. DNA of the CDR3: TGTGCCACCTGGGTCCGGGACTTGGGTAGTGAGACCTATAATTCACCCCTCCACTTT. The chain employs TRBV28 and TRBJ1-6, with D perhaps matching TRBD1 (5 bases). This CDR3 is 19 amino acids long. The germline V and J ends were trimmed by 10 bases and 2 bases, with 27 bases remaining between them. The V gene's germline CDR1 is MDHEN and CDR2 SYDVKM.